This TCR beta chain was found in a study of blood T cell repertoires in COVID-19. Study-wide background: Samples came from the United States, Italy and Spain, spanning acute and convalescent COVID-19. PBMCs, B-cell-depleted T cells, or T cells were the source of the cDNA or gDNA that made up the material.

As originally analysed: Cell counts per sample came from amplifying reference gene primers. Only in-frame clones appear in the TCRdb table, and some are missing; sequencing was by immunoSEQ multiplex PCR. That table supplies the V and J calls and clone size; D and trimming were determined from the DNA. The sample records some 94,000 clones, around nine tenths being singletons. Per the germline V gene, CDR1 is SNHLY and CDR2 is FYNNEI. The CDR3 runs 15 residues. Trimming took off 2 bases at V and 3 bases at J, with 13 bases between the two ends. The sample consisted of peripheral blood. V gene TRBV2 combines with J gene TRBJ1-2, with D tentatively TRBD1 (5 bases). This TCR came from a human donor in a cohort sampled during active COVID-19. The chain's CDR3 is CASSESTQGYYGYTF. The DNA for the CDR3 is TGTGCCAGCAGTGAAAGTACCCAGGGCTACTATGGCTACACCTTC.